The sequence of this T cell receptor (beta chain) was determined in a study of early T cells in non-severe SARS-CoV-2 infection. Study summary: From unsorted whole blood, bulk RNA was sequenced, and the chains remained unpaired. General study findings and limits: Clonotype matching in VDJdb favored anti-spike CD8 responses and did not capture private and CD4 specificities.

This clonotype was seen many times. Its matching antigen is unknown. Each single cDNA molecule received a unique molecular identifier. TCRdb reanalysed the 5' RACE reads using MiXCR and keeps one entry per CDR3 protein. The sample lists roughly 75,000 distinct CDR3 sequences, approximately 10% seen once, with about 4.4% in the top ten. The CDR3 covers 11 residues. Trimming removed 5 bases from V and 5 bases from J, with 6 bases in between. The germline gives CDR1 SNHLY, CDR2 FYNNEI. This sequence joins TRBV2 and TRBJ1-2; the D gene is possibly TRBD1 (5 bases). The sequencing sample was made of whole blood. The TCR comes from an adult who was a healthcare worker with PCR-confirmed SARS-CoV-2 infection or an uninfected control (not recorded which). CDR3 DNA: TGTGCCAGCAGTCGACAGTATGGCTACACCTTC. This codes for CASSRQYGYTF.